The present entry profiles one T cell receptor beta chain with its context. Its specific antigen is unknown. Base qualities were left out, and no much larger clone turns up one base away. This sample is drawn from a study of blood T cells in healthy people across ages (dated by TCRdb to between 2015 and 2017). Regarding the research as a whole: Template switching captured roughly one uniquely barcoded TCR beta cDNA molecule per two T cells in model experiments. Using deep sequencing normalized with unique cDNA molecular identifiers, the study measured how TCR beta repertoire diversity changes with age. For two donors (one aged 18 to 29 and one aged 80 or older), the study analyzed two additional independent replicas of 1 million unique cDNA reads from the same blood draw. Donors were grouped into four age groups: young (average roughly 15 years), middle-aged (roughly 38), aged (62) and long-lived (around 82). The research as a whole found: Donor CMV infection status was unknown, potentially confounding age-related changes in expanded clonotypes. Bulk unsorted PBMC profiling prevented conclusive comparison of naive and antigen-experienced compartments. There was a strong correlation between observed TCR beta diversity and the percentage of naive T cells measured by flow cytometry. Compared with the aged group, more naive CD4+ T cells, fewer expanded clones and increased TCR diversity were shown by the long-lived group, suggesting age selection. As age increased, observed TCR beta diversity per million T cells dropped in a roughly linear way, and a significant reduction was already evident by age about 40. Total diversity estimates from one million sequenced T cells were considered lower bounds and underestimates.

The donors were roughly 40 Caucasian individuals from Russia, aged 6 to 90 years, who were systemically healthy. Approximately 11 milliliters of peripheral blood were drawn from each donor into EDTA-treated Vacutainer tubes. Ficoll-Paque density-gradient centrifugation was used to isolate PBMCs, with at least 6 million obtained per sample. Total RNA was extracted from PBMCs with Trizol reagent, with at least 6 micrograms obtained per sample. The percentages of naive CD45RAhigh/CD27high T cells were determined by flow cytometry on a PBMC aliquot from every donor. CDR1 and CDR2, per the germline V gene (reference sequence), are LNHDA and SQIVND. Reading from cysteine to phenylalanine, the CDR3 counts 12 amino acids. Solely the CDR3 DNA is kept, with 36 bases framed from the first base. Trimming removed 4 bases from V and 9 bases from J, leaving 10 bases between the germline ends. The library was prepared using 5' RACE. The data were produced on an Illumina HiSeq 2500. A second roughly 7 to 12 cycle PCR used a sample-barcoded 5' primer and a J-beta primer mix. Each TCR beta cDNA molecule received a unique molecular identifier from a template-switch 5' adaptor carrying 12 random nucleotides. Each sample yielded at least 3 million CDR3-containing paired-end reads. First-strand cDNA synthesis was performed from all RNA using the Mint cDNA synthesis kit, with priming by a TRBC-specific oligonucleotide. Following uracil-DNA glycosylase treatment, a first 18-cycle PCR with universal primers M1SS and BC2_uni_R was performed on all cDNA. The authors' pipeline ran thus. Each sample was normalized by randomly selecting 1 million high-quality reads, each carrying a distinct molecular identifier. Instead of being binned into consensus sequences, reads that shared molecular identifiers were thrown out. CDR3 identification, clonotype clustering and error correction used MiTCR with a Q25 quality threshold and the strictest error-elimination algorithm. A nonparametric unseen species model with Euler transformation was used to estimate a lower bound on total TCR beta diversity. TCRdb passed the public sequencing reads through fastp at Q25 and MiXCR, retaining productive beta sequences. A single entry per CDR3 protein holds the most common genes and DNA from its merged rows. What appears here as the V and J calls and clone size reflects TCRdb's work, not the paper's. In all, the sample holds approximately 490,000 distinct CDR3 sequences, and 24% of those were seen once. The top ten hold just under 9% of the sample.

This sample was also put to use in a study of T cells of mothers and their children. Reported in the second study: Nine systemically healthy Caucasian individuals served as donors, namely three mothers together with their six children. cDNA synthesis consumed the entire amount of extracted RNA, loaded at 1.5 ug RNA in each 15 ul reaction. In the second PCR, the M1S primer added sample barcodes and 2-4 random nucleotides. More than 8 million TCR beta CDR3 reads were obtained from each mother, and 2.5 million to 3.5 million reads were obtained from each child. TCR recombination output is similarly shaped by thymic selection in related and unrelated pairs, with a minor effect exerted by inherited differences. Normalized repertoire overlap in related mother-child pairs was always slightly higher than in unrelated mother-child pairs, but the difference was never significant. No persistent microchimeric T cell clones were found, with a detection sensitivity of approximately 100 clones per million clonotypes. Deep NGS was used in the study to compare the TCR beta repertoires of mothers and children and to look for features that separate related mother-child pairs from unrelated individuals. On average, the children were about 10 +/- 4 years old, while the mothers were approximately 41 +/- 4 years old. After adapters were ligated using NEBNext reagents, the libraries underwent 100+100 nt paired-end sequencing on an Illumina HiSeq 2000. To prevent cross-contamination, the mother and child libraries were prepared a month apart and were sequenced in separate runs. Each donor had between roughly 450,000 and 2,100,000 distinct TCR beta clonotypes identified. Naive TCR beta clonotypes were estimated from low-frequency clonotypes matched to each donor's FACS-determined naive share, without sorting.

Sequences were obtained from blood. The sequence links TRBV19 to TRBJ1-5; no D gene call is confident. The source of this sequence is a boy younger than 18 in good health. The nucleotide sequence reads TGTGCCAGTAGTACCCTTGTACGGCCCCAGCATTTT. Its coded protein is CASSTLVRPQHF.